This is a list of T cell receptor beta chains from one sample in a study of T cell responses to AZD1222 COVID-19 vaccine. Measured with immunoSEQ multiplex PCR; TCRdb has only the in-frame clones, and not every one. The data show 190,000 or so clones, just over 90% seen once. The material was peripheral blood, obtained 28 days after the second AZD1222 dose. All receptors come from an adult who received the AZD1222 COVID-19 vaccine. Each CDR3 is given with its conserved first and last residue. The D gene is left open where the match is weak. Only part of the rows carry a size: once, few, many, or a class if the clone is expanded.

CASTHNQKTEAFF,TGTGCCAGCACTCACAACCAGAAAACTGAAGCTTTCTTT,TRBJ1-1,TRBV28,.,.
CASSLRKRPEHF,TGTGCCAGCAGTTTGAGGAAGCGGCCCGAGCATTTT,TRBJ1-5,TRBV28,.,.
CASSLDRLNTEAFF,TGTGCCAGCTCCCTCGACAGGCTGAACACTGAAGCTTTCTTT,TRBJ1-1,TRBV18,.,.
CASSLRTIPRKAFF,TGTGCCAGCAGCTTACGCACCATACCTAGAAAAGCTTTCTTT,TRBJ1-1,TRBV5-4,.,.
CASSIALANNEQFF,TGTGCCAGTAGTATAGCTCTAGCGAACAATGAGCAGTTCTTC,TRBJ2-1,TRBV19,.,.
CASSRIRQPQHF,TGTGCCAGCAGTCGCATAAGGCAGCCCCAGCATTTT,TRBJ1-5,TRBV28,.,few
CASSLTGQYNEQFF,TGCGCCAGCAGCTTGACGGGACAGTACAATGAGCAGTTCTTC,TRBJ2-1,TRBV5-1,TRBD1,.
CASSARLRGTGAYNEQFF,TGTGCCAGCTCAGCCCGTCTGAGGGGGACAGGCGCCTACAATGAGCAGTTCTTC,TRBJ2-1,TRBV18,TRBD1,.
CASSQVLAISSGELFF,TGTGCCAGCAGCCAAGTACTAGCTATCAGTAGCGGGGAGCTGTTTTTT,TRBJ2-2,TRBV3-1/TRBV3-2,.,.
CASSYSGSTDQPQHF,TGTGCCAGCAGTTACTCGGGGTCGACGGATCAGCCCCAGCATTTT,TRBJ1-5,TRBV6-5,.,once
CASSRQGAEGYGYTF,TGTGCCAGCAGCCGACAGGGGGCGGAGGGATATGGCTACACCTTC,TRBJ1-2,TRBV27,TRBD1,.
CASSRQSGVTEAFF,TGTGCCAGCAGCCGCCAGTCGGGAGTCACTGAAGCTTTCTTT,TRBJ1-1,TRBV7-3,.,few
CASSQFVTVDGYTF,TGTGCCAGCAGCCAATTTGTGACAGTCGATGGCTACACCTTC,TRBJ1-2,TRBV3-1/TRBV3-2,.,.
CASSQEPPGQGTTDTQYF,TGCGCCAGCAGCCAAGAGCCTCCGGGACAGGGTACGACGGATACGCAGTATTTT,TRBJ2-3,TRBV4-3,TRBD1,.
CASYPRGAPGTEAFF,TGTGCCAGCTACCCCCGGGGAGCTCCGGGCACTGAAGCTTTCTTT,TRBJ1-1,TRBV18,.,.
CASSSECLGLAGGCEQYF,TGCGCCAGCAGCTCAGAGTGCCTGGGACTAGCGGGAGGCTGCGAGCAGTACTTC,TRBJ2-7,TRBV5-1,TRBD2,few
CASSRGIGTGEQYF,TGTGCCAGCTCACGGGGCATCGGTACTGGCGAGCAGTACTTC,TRBJ2-7,TRBV18,.,.
CAWAGIAGGWQDETQYF,TGTGCCTGGGCTGGGATAGCGGGAGGATGGCAGGATGAGACCCAGTACTTC,TRBJ2-5,TRBV30,TRBD2,once
CASSTSGTSGTREQYF,TGTGCCAGCAGCACCTCCGGGACTAGCGGGACTCGGGAGCAGTACTTC,TRBJ2-7,TRBV7-6,TRBD2,once
CATRPMGQGNTGELFF,TGTGCCACCAGGCCTATGGGACAGGGCAACACCGGGGAGCTGTTTTTT,TRBJ2-2,TRBV24-1,TRBD1,.
CASSLATGGPYEQYF,TGCGCCAGCAGCTTGGCAACGGGAGGGCCATACGAGCAGTACTTC,TRBJ2-7,TRBV5-1,TRBD2,.
CASSPVTSGRVKQYF,TGTGCCAGCAGTCCGGTGACTAGCGGGAGAGTGAAGCAGTACTTC,TRBJ2-7,TRBV2,TRBD2,.
CASGKWSGGLNNEQFF,TGTGCCAGCGGGAAATGGTCGGGAGGGCTGAACAATGAGCAGTTCTTC,TRBJ2-1,TRBV5-8,TRBD2,once
CASRRNYGYTF,TGTGCCAGCCGCCGTAACTATGGCTACACCTTC,TRBJ1-2,TRBV28,.,.